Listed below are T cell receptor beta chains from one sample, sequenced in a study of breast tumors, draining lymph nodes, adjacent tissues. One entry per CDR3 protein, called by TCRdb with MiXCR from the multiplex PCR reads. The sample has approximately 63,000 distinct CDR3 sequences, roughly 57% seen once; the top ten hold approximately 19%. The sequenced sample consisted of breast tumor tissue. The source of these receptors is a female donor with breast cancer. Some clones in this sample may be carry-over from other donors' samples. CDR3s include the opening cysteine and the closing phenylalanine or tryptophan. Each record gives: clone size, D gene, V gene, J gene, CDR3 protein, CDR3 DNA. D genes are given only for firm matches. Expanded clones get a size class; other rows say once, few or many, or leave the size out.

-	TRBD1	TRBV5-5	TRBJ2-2	CASSQTFRGFRGNTGELFF	TGTGCCAGCAGCCAAACCTTCAGGGGGTTTCGTGGGAACACCGGGGAGCTGTTTTTT
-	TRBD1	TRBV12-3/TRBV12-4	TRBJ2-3	CASSLGTATIEADTQYF	TGTGCCAGCAGTTTGGGGACAGCGACTATTGAGGCAGATACGCAGTATTTT
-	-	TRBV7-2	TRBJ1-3	CASYFSGNTIYF	TGTGCCAGTTATTTCTCTGGAAACACCATATATTTT
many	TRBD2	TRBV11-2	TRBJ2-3	CASSLMGGRAADTQYF	TGTGCCAGCAGCTTAATGGGCGGGAGGGCCGCAGATACGCAGTATTTT
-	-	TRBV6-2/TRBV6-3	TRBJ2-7	CASSHSPGTYEQYF	TGTGCCAGCAGTCACTCTCCGGGGACCTACGAGCAGTACTTC
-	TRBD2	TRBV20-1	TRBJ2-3	CSARGLAGGRITDTQYF	TGCAGTGCTAGAGGACTAGCGGGGGGCCGAATCACAGATACGCAGTATTTT
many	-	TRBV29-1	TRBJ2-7	CSVKGGSAYEQYF	TGCAGCGTTAAGGGGGGCAGCGCCTACGAGCAGTACTTC
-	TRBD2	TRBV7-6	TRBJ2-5	CASSDGLAGETQYF	TGTGCCAGCAGTGACGGACTAGCGGGAGAGACCCAGTACTTC
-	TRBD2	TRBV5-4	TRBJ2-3	CASSLVAGGFGQYF	TGTGCCAGCAGCTTGGTAGCGGGTGGATTTGGGCAGTATTTT
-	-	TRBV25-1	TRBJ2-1	CASSEWGRSNEQFF	TGTGCCAGCAGTGAATGGGGCAGGAGCAATGAGCAGTTCTTC
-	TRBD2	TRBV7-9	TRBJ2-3	CASSGLAGGRWGTDTQYF	TGTGCCAGCAGCGGACTAGCGGGGGGGCGATGGGGCACAGATACGCAGTATTTT
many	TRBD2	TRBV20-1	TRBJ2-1	CSARDQGSGAENEQFF	TGCAGTGCTAGAGATCAGGGTAGCGGGGCCGAAAATGAGCAGTTCTTC
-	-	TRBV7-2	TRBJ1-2	CASSLGTTDTYGYPF	TGTGCCAGCAGCTTAGGTACGACAGACACGTATGGCTACCCCTTC
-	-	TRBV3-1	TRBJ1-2	CASSLKGGNYGYTF	TGTGCCAGCAGCCTTAAGGGGGGGAACTATGGCTACACCTTC
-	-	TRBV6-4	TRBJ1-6	CARAGADSPLHF	TGTGCCAGGGCAGGAGCGGATTCACCCCTCCACTTT
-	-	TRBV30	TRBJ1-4	CAWSGTRGANEKLFF	TGTGCCTGGAGTGGGACGAGGGGCGCTAATGAAAAACTGTTTTTT
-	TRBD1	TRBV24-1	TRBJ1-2	CATSARDSLVGGYTF	TGTGCCACCAGTGCCCGGGACAGCCTTGTTGGTGGCTACACCTTC
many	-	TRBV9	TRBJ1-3	CASSVGVVRSGNTIYF	TGTGCCAGCAGCGTAGGAGTAGTCCGCTCTGGAAACACCATATATTTT
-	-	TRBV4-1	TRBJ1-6	CASSHLLAGVRNSPLHF	TGCGCCAGCAGCCATTTATTAGCAGGGGTCCGTAATTCACCCCTCCACTTT
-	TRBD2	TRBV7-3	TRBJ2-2	CASSLGLAGGGGGELFF	TGTGCCAGCAGCCTGGGACTAGCGGGAGGTGGTGGCGGGGAGCTGTTTTTT
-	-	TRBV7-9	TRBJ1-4	CASSPRLWDGEKLFF	TGTGCCAGCAGCCCTAGACTGTGGGACGGTGAAAAACTGTTTTTT
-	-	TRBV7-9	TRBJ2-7	CASSLALGNEQYF	TGTGCCAGCAGCTTAGCGCTAGGGAACGAGCAGTACTTC
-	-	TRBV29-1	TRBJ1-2	CSVGDEATYGYTF	TGCAGCGTTGGGGACGAGGCTACATATGGCTACACCTTC
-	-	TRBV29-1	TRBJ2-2	CNVDPRGLGGELFF	TGCAACGTTGACCCTCGGGGGCTTGGCGGGGAGCTGTTTTTT
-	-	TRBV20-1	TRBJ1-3	CSAGGSAMRYGYTIYF	TGCAGTGCTGGGGGCTCCGCCATGCGGTATGGCTACACCATATATTTT
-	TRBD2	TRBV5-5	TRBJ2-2	CASSAIEVAGANTGELFF	TGTGCCAGCAGCGCCATCGAGGTGGCGGGAGCGAACACCGGGGAGCTGTTTTTT
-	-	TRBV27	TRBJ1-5	CASSLSGGNQPQHF	TGTGCCAGCAGTTTATCAGGGGGCAATCAGCCCCAGCATTTT
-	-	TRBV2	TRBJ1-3	CASSLPGMSGNTIYF	TGTGCCAGCAGTCTCCCTGGGATGTCTGGAAACACCATATATTTT
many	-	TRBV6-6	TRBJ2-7	CASSYPQEGPEQYF	TGTGCCAGCAGTTACCCTCAGGAAGGACCCGAGCAGTACTTC
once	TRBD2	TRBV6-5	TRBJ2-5	CASSSLAGDQETQYF	TGTGCCAGCAGTTCCCTAGCGGGAGATCAAGAGACCCAGTACTTC
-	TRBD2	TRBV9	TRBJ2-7	CASSVAGLAARQYF	TGTGCCAGCAGCGTAGCGGGACTAGCGGCCCGGCAGTACTTC
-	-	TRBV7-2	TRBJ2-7	CASSLGTRNYEQYF	TGTGCCAGCAGCTTAGGGACTCGGAACTACGAGCAGTACTTC
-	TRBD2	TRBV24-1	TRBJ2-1	CATSDSTGTSGYNEQFF	TGTGCCACCAGTGATTCAACCGGGACTAGCGGCTACAATGAGCAGTTCTTC
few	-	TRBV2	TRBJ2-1	CASSGGHQVGNEQFF	TGTGCCAGCTCCGGGGGGCATCAGGTGGGCAATGAGCAGTTCTTC
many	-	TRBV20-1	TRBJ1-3	CSAGHSGSRNTIYF	TGCAGTGCTGGCCATTCGGGGAGCCGAAACACCATATATTTT
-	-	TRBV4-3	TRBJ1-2	CASSQGGGYTF	TGCGCCAGCAGCCAGGGGGGTGGCTACACCTTC
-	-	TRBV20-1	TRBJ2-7	CGARDRDSNSYEQYF	TGCGGTGCTAGAGATCGTGATTCCAACTCCTACGAGCAGTACTTT
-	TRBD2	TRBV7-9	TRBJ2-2	CASSLPSGGYTGELFF	TGTGCCAGCAGCTTACCTAGCGGGGGTTACACCGGGGAGCTGTTTTTT
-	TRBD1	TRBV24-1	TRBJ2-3	CATSRRQGRTDTQYF	TGTGCCACCAGCCGAAGACAGGGGCGAACAGATACGCAGTATTTT
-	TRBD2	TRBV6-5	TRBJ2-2	CASSYDFGRANTGELFF	TGTGCCAGCAGTTACGACTTCGGGAGGGCGAACACCGGGGAGCTGTTTTTT
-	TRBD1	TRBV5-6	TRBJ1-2	CASSLTGGASYGYTF	TGTGCCAGCAGCTTGACAGGGGGCGCAAGCTATGGCTACACCTTC
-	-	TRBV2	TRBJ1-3	CASSEGSAGSGNTIYF	TGTGCCAGCAGTGAGGGTTCAGCGGGCTCTGGAAACACCATATATTTT
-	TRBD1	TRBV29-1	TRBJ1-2	CSVANRGGYTF	TGCAGCGTTGCGAACAGGGGTGGCTACACCTTC
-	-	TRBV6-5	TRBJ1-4	CASSLRETNEKLFF	TGTGCCAGCAGTCTCCGGGAGACTAATGAAAAACTGTTTTTT
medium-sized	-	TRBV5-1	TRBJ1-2	CASSRTGTGNGYTF	TGCGCCAGCAGCCGAACTGGGACCGGGAATGGCTACACCTTC
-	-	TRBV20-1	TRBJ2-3	CSAREPLSPTDTQYF	TGCAGTGCTAGAGAGCCACTGAGTCCCACAGATACGCAGTATTTT
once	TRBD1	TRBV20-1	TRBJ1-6	CSAPDRVGNSPLHF	TGCAGTGCACCGGACAGGGTAGGTAATTCACCCCTCCACTTT